This T cell receptor (beta chain) stems from a study of blood T cell repertoires in COVID-19 (dated by TCRdb to the early 2020s). The study in broad terms: Samples from collaborators originated in the United States, Italy and Spain and spanned both the acute and convalescent phases of COVID-19. A de-identified subject ID, COVID-19 status, age in years and sex were almost always included in the sample metadata. The repertoires were released in a freely available public database meant as a resource for research on the immune response to SARS-CoV-2. The samples were drawn from the first 160 participants of the ongoing ImmuneRACE study and from about 1,200 subjects provided by 6 global collaborators. Where available, HLA class I and class II types were taken from metadata supplied by the sample provider and were not determined by assay-based typing. Subjects who had been exposed to COVID-19, were actively infected with it, or had recovered from it provided the deeply sampled blood TCRbeta repertoires that made up the dataset. The material from the prospective study consisted of cDNA or gDNA derived from T cells, B-cell-depleted T cells, or PBMCs. The investigation overall reported the following: The quantity of clinical and demographic metadata differed by source and by participant and was supplied without curation.

TCRbeta CDR3 regions were amplified from genomic DNA using the immunoSEQ Assay, a bias-controlled multiplex PCR. The original pipeline was this. Within the assay, amplification of reference gene primers was used to estimate how many nucleated cells each sample contained. To quantify the absolute abundance of each unique TCRbeta CDR3 rearrangement, sequence reads were collapsed and filtered. For each sample, productive Simpson clonality was calculated by taking the square root of Simpson's diversity index across productive rearrangements. TCRdb took over this immuneACCESS table, retaining in-frame rearrangements with V and J assigned. Such tables are incomplete; in checked studies, under half of the missing clones stem from an unresolved V gene, and the remainder is unexplained. V, J and clone size are taken as reported in that table, and D and trimming were inferred from the DNA itself. Recorded for this sample are about 210,000 clones; 87% of them occurred a single time. Over 9% of the sample rests with the top ten.

In the prospective study, participants were roughly 18 to 100 years old, resided in about two dozen geographic areas of the United States, and were enrolled through a virtual design. To assign participants to cohorts, the prospective study relied on clinical history that participants themselves reported in a screening survey and a study questionnaire. In the prospective study, mobile phlebotomists collected whole blood, serum and a nasopharyngeal or oropharyngeal swab from each participant. Over a 2-month period, participants in the prospective study had the option of providing additional blood draws and questionnaires. Before DNA extraction, prospective study blood samples were shipped either frozen or at room temperature. Comment on this clone: Its antigen is still unknown. No much larger clonotype is one base removed from it; base qualities were not supplied.

This TCR derives from a young man with acute COVID-19. The sequencing sample was made of PBMCs or T cells enriched from blood (not recorded which).

The nucleotides are TGTGCCAGCAGTTACTCGGGCACCATGGGCTACACCTTC. This encodes CASSYSGTMGYTF. The chain is assembled from TRBV6-5 and TRBJ1-2; the D gene identity is not certain. Inclusive of the bounding cysteine and phenylalanine, the CDR3 is 13 residues long. Of all the DNA, just the CDR3 is kept, 39 bases in frame from base 1. Cut back by 0 bases and 8 bases, the V and J ends lie 10 bases apart. Sequences MNHEY (CDR1) and SVGAGI (CDR2) are obtained from the germline V gene.